This TCR beta chain came from a study of shared clonotypes between healthy human individuals. Naive-designated CD8 cells lacked CD45RO, were positively enriched for CCR7, and omitted terminally differentiated effector memory CD45RA+ cells. The table came from immunoSEQ multiplex PCR; TCRdb's copy has only in-frame clones and leaves some out. The sample includes about 2 million clones, just under 95% of them seen just once. V was pared by 6 bases and J by 2 bases, with 26 bases between. The CDR3 length is 18 residues. CDR1 and CDR2 (germline): KGHSH, LQKENI. This TCR was sampled from a man aged 18 to 29 in good health. The chain has TRBV18 and TRBJ2-7; D is possibly TRBD1 (6 bases). Sequenced material: naive CD8+ T cells sorted from blood. The CDR3 loop reads CASSPRDMGSQGAYEQYF. In DNA, the CDR3 is TGTGCCAGCTCGCCCCGGGACATGGGGTCCCAAGGGGCCTACGAGCAGTACTTC.